The entry that follows covers one TCR beta chain sequence. As yet, its antigen is unknown. This sample stems from a study of OX40 agonist ivuxolimab in advanced cancers. Study information: Ivuxolimab is a fully human IgG2 antibody that activates OX40 (CD134).

Some clones are missing from TCRdb's copy, which holds only in-frame ones; the method was immunoSEQ multiplex PCR. The sample includes 50,000 to 75,000 clones, almost 85% of them seen just once. General study results and limits: At 0.1 to 3.0 mg/kg, CD4+ and CD8+ blood T cells expanded clonally by week 6.

V shed 1 base and J shed 2 bases, with 5 bases lying between them. The germline CDR1 and CDR2 sequences are SGHTA and FQGTGA. The CDR3 is made up of 13 amino acids. This chain links TRBV7-3 with TRBJ1-2; D not resolved. The TCR sequence derives from an adult with an advanced solid tumor such as melanoma, head and neck, liver or kidney cancer. The specimen was CD4+ or CD8+ T cells sorted from blood, collected in a trial of the OX40 agonist ivuxolimab. CDR3 in DNA: TGTGCCAGCAGCTTAAACCCGAACTATGGCTACACCTTC. Its protein product is CASSLNPNYGYTF.